The 20 T cell receptor beta chains below all came from one sample that was sequenced in a study of blood T cell repertoires in COVID-19. Assay: immunoSEQ multiplex PCR; the TCRdb copy retains only in-frame clones and omits some. The sample has about 160,000 clones, about 89% seen once; the top ten hold 2.5% to 3%. Sequencing was done on a sample of peripheral blood. These receptors all stem from a man aged 55-75 years with acute or convalescent COVID-19.

Only one count was recorded for this clone. This chain uses TRBV19 with TRBJ1-5; TRBD1 matches 8 bases. The length of the CDR3 is 18 residues. Germline V lookup: CDR1 LNHDA, CDR2 SQIVND (reference sequence). V dropped 6 bases and J dropped 2; count of bases not matched to a gene: 15. CDR3 DNA sequence: TGTGCCAGTAGCGATAACGGGAGAGGACAGGGCGGCAATCAGCCCCAGCATTTT. The encoded protein is CASSDNGRGQGGNQPQHF.

There are many counts of this clone. The rearrangement uses TRBV7-2 and TRBJ1-1; D gene unclear. The CDR3 is 15 residues long. From germline, CDR1 is SGHTA and CDR2 FQGNSA. V lost 2 bases, J lost 1 base, and 11 bases lay in between. The CDR3 region has the DNA TGTGCCAGCAGCTTAATCAGGAAACAGAACACTGAAGCTTTCTTT. Its translation is CASSLIRKQNTEAFF.

V is TRBV7-8 and J is TRBJ2-2; TRBD1 is a possible D gene (6 bases). Germline CDR1 SGHVS, CDR2 FQNEAQ. The germline V and J ends were trimmed by 3 bases and 1 base, with 9 bases remaining between them. The length of the CDR3 is 15 residues. CDR3 region: CASSFGTLNTGELFF. The CDR3 region has the DNA TGTGCCAGCAGCTTCGGGACACTGAACACCGGGGAGCTGTTTTTT.

The chain joins TRBV24-1 to TRBJ1-2; tentatively, D is TRBD1 (5 bases). With 2 bases removed from V and 6 bases from J, the gap between germline ends came to 15 bases. Per germline, CDR1 KGHDR and CDR2 SFDVKD. The CDR3 has 15 amino acids. The CDR3 bases are TGTGCCACCAGTGATTCACAGGTGGGTGAGGATGGCTACACCTTC. Translation gives CATSDSQVGEDGYTF.

V is TRBV7-3 and J is TRBJ2-7; 8 bases are a match to TRBD2. Germline V gives CDR1 SGHTA, CDR2 FQGTGA. V was pared by 5 bases and J by 4 bases, with 10 bases of the junction left unmatched. CDR3 length: 15 amino acids. CDR3 bases: TGTGCCAGCAGCCCCGGGCCGCTAGCGGGTTACGAGCAGTACTTC. It specifies CASSPGPLAGYEQYF.

V and J are TRBV3-1 (or the pseudogene TRBV3-2) and TRBJ2-1; 13 bases align to TRBD2. Trimming took 4 bases from V and 0 from J; bases not matched to a gene: 12. The CDR3 runs to 20 residues. The germline V gene encodes CDR1 LGHDT and CDR2 YNNKEL (reference sequence). The CDR3 nucleotides are TGTGCCAGCAGCCCGCGGAAAGGACTAGCGGGGGAGTTCTCCTACAATGAGCAGTTCTTC. Translating gives CASSPRKGLAGEFSYNEQFF.

The chain uses TRBV2 and TRBJ2-2; 8 bases are shared with TRBD2. The CDR3 is 15 residues long. The germline V gene has CDR1 SNHLY and CDR2 FYNNEI. After removal of 6 bases from V and 8 bases from J, the junction contained 11 bases not matched to a gene. Here the CDR3 reads CASSAVSGVQGELFF. The DNA of the CDR3 is TGTGCCAGCAGCGCCGTTAGCGGGGTACAGGGGGAGCTGTTTTTT.

The chain combines TRBV21-1 with TRBJ2-4; the table calls TRBD2, which could not be checked here. TRBV21-1 is a pseudogene. The CDR3 sequence is 13 residues long. CDR3 sequence: CALERVAKNIQYF. The CDR3 DNA sequence: TGTGCCCTCGAACGGGTAGCCAAAAACATTCAGTACTTC.

This rearrangement joins TRBV6-1 to TRBJ1-5; 8 bases match TRBD1. The CDR3 totals 17 residues. The trim removed 2 bases at V and 8 bases at J, leaving 14 bases unmatched. Germline CDR1 and CDR2: MNHNS and SASEGT. The DNA of the CDR3 is TGTGCCAGCAGTGAAATCGCCGCAGGGGGCATAAGGAAGCCCCAGCATTTT. This translates into CASSEIAAGGIRKPQHF.

The rearrangement joins TRBV5-4 to TRBJ1-1; possible D gene TRBD1, 5 bases. V gave up 4 bases and J gave up 0 bases, with 10 bases separating them. Germline CDR1 is SGHNT and CDR2 is YYREEE (reference sequence). The CDR3 length is 14 residues. CDR3 nucleotides: TGTGCCAGCAGCCTGGGACTCCTGAACACTGAAGCTTTCTTT. This translates into CASSLGLLNTEAFF.

This clone is a singleton in its sample. This sequence joins TRBV7-2 and TRBJ2-5, with 10 bases aligning to TRBD2. J was trimmed by 0 bases and V by 1 base; bases with no gene match: 5. The CDR3 sequence is 17 residues long. Germline lookup yields CDR1 SGHTA and CDR2 FQGNSA. CDR3 sequence reads: CASSLVSGGRYQETQYF. The CDR3 region has the DNA TGTGCCAGCAGCTTAGTTAGCGGGGGGCGATACCAAGAGACCCAGTACTTC.

The chain recombines TRBV13 with TRBJ2-1; TRBD2 matches at 11 bases. The CDR3 consists of 14 residues. CDR1 is PRHDT and CDR2 is FYEKMQ in the germline V gene (reference sequence). J lost 8 bases, V lost 2 bases, and 2 bases had no gene match. This CDR3 reads CASSLYSGGDEQFF. The CDR3 DNA sequence: TGTGCCAGCAGCTTATATAGCGGGGGGGATGAGCAGTTCTTC.

The chain is built from TRBV20-1 and TRBJ2-1, with 8 bases fitting TRBD1. Germline CDR1 is DFQATT and CDR2 is SNEGSKA (reference sequence). This CDR3 region has 11 residues. Trimming took 6 bases from V and 7 from J; bases not matched to a gene: 2. The CDR3 DNA is TGCAGTGCAAACAGGGGGAATGAGCAGTTCTTC. Translated, it gives CSANRGNEQFF.

The V call is TRBV30, the J call TRBJ1-5; 9 nucleotides agree with TRBD1. Germline CDR1 and CDR2: GTSNPN and SVGIG (reference sequence). There are 17 residues in the CDR3. V shed 7 bases and J 4 bases; nucleotides not matched to a gene: 17. The CDR3 loop is CAYRNAGGGTGNQPQHF. The CDR3 bases are TGTGCCTACCGAAACGCTGGGGGCGGGACAGGGAATCAGCCCCAGCATTTT.

The chain links TRBV7-2 to TRBJ1-2; 10 nucleotides match TRBD1. This CDR3 spans 17 amino acids. Trimming cost V 2 bases and J 2 bases; bases outside gene matches: 8. Per germline, CDR1 SGHTA and CDR2 FQGNSA. CDR3 nucleotide sequence: TGTGCCAGCAGCTTATGGACAGGGGGGCTGAAGAACTATGGCTACACCTTC. Translation gives CASSLWTGGLKNYGYTF.

The gene calls are TRBV18 and TRBJ2-7; 9 nucleotides align to TRBD1. Germline-derived CDR1 and CDR2 are KGHSH and LQKENI. The J segment lost 6 bases and the V segment lost 3 bases, leaving 3 bases of the junction unmatched. This CDR3 is 13 amino acids long. The DNA of the CDR3 is TGTGCCAGCTCACCGGGACAGGGCGTCGAGCAGTACTTC. It is translated as CASSPGQGVEQYF.

Details on this clone: Its ends do not fully match the called genes, so a read error is possible. This chain connects TRBV7-9 to TRBJ2-3, with TRBD2 identical over 9 bases. The CDR3 consists of 15 residues. Germline CDR1 reads SEHNR; CDR2 reads FQNEAQ (reference sequence). CDR3 in DNA: TGTGCCAGCAGCATAGCGGGGGCTACATTGGATACGCAGTATTTT. This sequence encodes CASSIAGATLDTQYF.

The chain employs TRBV24-1 and TRBJ1-1; TRBD1 is a possible D gene (6 bases). Germline lookup yields CDR1 KGHDR and CDR2 SFDVKD. V was cut by 11 bases and J by 4 bases, with 19 bases left in between. This CDR3 is built from 14 residues. The CDR3: CANLPGGSPTEAFF. The CDR3 coding sequence is TGTGCCAACCTGCCGGGGGGCAGCCCCACTGAAGCTTTCTTT.

This rearrangement joins TRBV5-1 to TRBJ1-2; a weak D match, TRBD1 (6 bases). Germline lookup yields CDR1 SGHRS and CDR2 YFSETQ. Trimming took off 5 bases at V and 5 bases at J, with 13 bases between the two ends. The CDR3 runs 13 residues. The CDR3 here is CASSTTGRYGYTF. In DNA form, the CDR3 reads TGCGCCAGCAGTACGACAGGACGGTATGGCTACACCTTC. Variable domain in full (rest from reference TRBV5-1 and TRBJ1-2): KAGVTQTPRYLIKTRGQQVTLSCSPISGHRSVSWYQQTPGQGLQFLFEYFSETQRNKGNFPGRFSGRQFSNSRSEMNVSTLELGDSALYLCASSTTGRYGYTFGSGTRLTVV.

The chain is built from TRBV5-6 and TRBJ2-6, with D perhaps matching TRBD2 (6 bases). V was cut by 4 bases and J by 2 bases, with 16 bases left in between. This CDR3 spans 17 amino acids. The germline V gene encodes CDR1 SGHDT and CDR2 YYEEEE. This CDR3 reads CASSPQRWGAGANVLTF. In nucleotides, the CDR3 is TGTGCCAGCAGCCCCCAGAGATGGGGGGCTGGGGCCAACGTCCTGACTTTC. Together with reference TRBV5-6 and TRBJ2-6, the CDR3 gives the full variable domain: DAGVTQSPTHLIKTRGQQVTLRCSPKSGHDTVSWYQQALGQGPQFIFQYYEEEERQRGNFPDRFSGHQFPNYSSELNVNALLLGDSALYLCASSPQRWGAGANVLTFGAGSRLTVL.